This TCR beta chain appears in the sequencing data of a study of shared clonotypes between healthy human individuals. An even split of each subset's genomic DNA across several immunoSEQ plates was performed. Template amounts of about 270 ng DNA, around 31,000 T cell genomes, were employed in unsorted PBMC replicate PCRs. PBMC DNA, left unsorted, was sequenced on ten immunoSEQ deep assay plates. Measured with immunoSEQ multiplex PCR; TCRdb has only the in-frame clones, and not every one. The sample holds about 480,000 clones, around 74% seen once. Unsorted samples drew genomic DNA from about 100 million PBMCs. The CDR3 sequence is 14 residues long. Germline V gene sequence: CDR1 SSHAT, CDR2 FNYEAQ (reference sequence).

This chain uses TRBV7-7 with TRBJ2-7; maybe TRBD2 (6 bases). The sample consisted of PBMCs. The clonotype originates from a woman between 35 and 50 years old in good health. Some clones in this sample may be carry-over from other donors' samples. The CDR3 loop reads CASRRLGLTYEQYF. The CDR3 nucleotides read TGTGCTTCTCGCCGCCTGGGACTGACCTACGAGCAGTACTTC.